Following are 6 T cell receptor beta chains from one sample sequenced in a study of cytomegalovirus exposure and HLA in healthy donors. PCR was performed using 60 Vbeta and 13 Jbeta primers. Some clones are missing from TCRdb's copy, which holds only in-frame ones; the method was immunoSEQ multiplex PCR. The sample has some 170,000 clones; approximately 75% are singletons. The sample was PBMCs. The source is a woman aged 18 to 35 in good health and CMV-seronegative.

Regarding this clone: The junction differs from germline at one of its ends, possibly a read error. V gene TRBV2 combines with J gene TRBJ1-1; D gene uncertain. This CDR3 has 14 amino acids. The germline V gene encodes CDR1 SNHLY and CDR2 FYNNEI. The CDR3 sequence is CASNEGFFGTEAFF. CDR3 in DNA: TGTGCCAGCAATGAAGGGTTCTTCGGCACTGAAGCTTTCTTT.

The genes are TRBV29-1 and TRBJ2-5; no firm D call. V was trimmed by 1 base and J by 0 bases, leaving 9 bases between them. The CDR3 length is 14 residues. The V gene's germline CDR1 is SQVTM and CDR2 ANQGSEA. CDR3 residues: CSVEGRNHQETQYF. CDR3 DNA: TGCAGCGTTGAAGGGCGGAACCACCAAGAGACCCAGTACTTC.

The chain carries TRBV5-6 and TRBJ2-5; TRBD1 aligns across 9 bases. Germline loops: CDR1 SGHDT, CDR2 YYEEEE. This CDR3 comprises 13 residues. V trimming: 3 bases; J trimming: 4 bases; junction bases outside the gene matches: 1. The DNA of the CDR3 is TGTGCCAGCAGCTGGGGACAGGGAGAGACCCAGTACTTC. It yields the protein CASSWGQGETQYF.

The chain recombines TRBV7-3 with TRBJ2-6, with a tentative D call TRBD2 (5 bases). CDR3 size: 14 residues. Germline-derived CDR1 and CDR2 are SGHTA and FQGTGA. Trimming left V 5 bases short and J 2 bases short, with 7 bases between. The CDR3 coding sequence is TGTGCCAGCAGCCCCGGGGCTGGGGCCAACGTCCTGACTTTC. Translation: CASSPGAGANVLTF.

The chain combines TRBV7-6 with TRBJ1-1, with D hard to call. The CDR3 consists of 15 residues. The V end was cut by 1 base, the J end by 4 bases, with 13 bases between. The germline V gene encodes CDR1 SGHVS and CDR2 FNYEAQ. The CDR3 is CASSLVAGWATEAFF. The DNA for the CDR3 is TGTGCCAGCAGCTTAGTTGCAGGCTGGGCCACTGAAGCTTTCTTT.

The chain joins TRBV19 to TRBJ2-7; TRBD1 agrees at 12 bases. Germline V CDR1 and CDR2: LNHDA, SQIVND (reference sequence). The CDR3 is 14 amino acids. Trimming took 3 bases from V and 7 from J; bases not matched to a gene: 4. CDR3 in DNA: TGTGCCAGTAGTATGGGACAGGGGGCGCGTGAGCAGTACTTC. This encodes CASSMGQGAREQYF.